These 30 T cell receptor beta chains were all obtained from the same sample, sequenced in a study of CDR3 diversity in severe acne. TCRdb re-called the PCR reads with MiXCR, one entry per CDR3 protein. The sample has under 100,000 distinct CDR3 sequences; 48% are singletons. Sequencing was carried out using blood. The receptors stem from a male donor in good health, serving as a control.

In its sample, this clonotype was seen many times. The chain uses TRBV20-1 and TRBJ1-1; TRBD1 is a possible D gene (5 bases). CDR1 DFQATT and CDR2 SNEGSKA come from the germline V gene (reference sequence). V was shortened by 1 base and J by 1 base, with 10 bases between the two germline ends. CDR3 length: 14 residues. CDR3 DNA: TGCAGTGCTAGAGTCGGCGGGGCGAACACTGAAGCTTTCTTT. It yields the protein CSARVGGANTEAFF.

The chain has TRBV7-6 and TRBJ2-7; 9 bases map to TRBD2. The V gene's germline CDR1 is SGHVS and CDR2 FNYEAQ. V dropped 5 bases and J dropped 6; count of bases not matched to a gene: 8. There are 14 residues in the CDR3. CDR3 DNA: TGTGCCAGCAGCCTACCTAGCGGGAATCTCGAGCAGTACTTC. Its translation: CASSLPSGNLEQYF.

This clonotype has only a few counts. The chain carries TRBV24-1 and TRBJ1-2, with D perhaps matching TRBD1 (6 bases). Germline loops: CDR1 KGHDR, CDR2 SFDVKD. The CDR3 totals 16 residues. The germline V and J ends were trimmed by 0 bases and 8 bases, with 18 bases remaining between them. The CDR3 region is CATSDLGAGGRYGYTF. As DNA, the CDR3 is TGTGCCACCAGTGATTTGGGGGCGGGGGGCCGCTACGGCTACACCTTC.

This clonotype was seen repeatedly, ten times or more. This chain joins TRBV19 and TRBJ1-5; TRBD1 might be the D (5 bases). Deletions cut 5 bases from V and 6 bases from J, with 17 bases between. This CDR3 contains 15 residues. Germline V gives CDR1 LNHDA, CDR2 SQIVND (reference sequence). CDR3 nucleotides: TGTGCCAGTAGTCCCGGGGGAGGGAATCTTCAGCCCCAGCATTTT. Amino acids: CASSPGGGNLQPQHF.

The chain recombines TRBV7-2 with TRBJ2-7; D is possibly TRBD2 (5 bases). CDR3 size: 13 residues. Germline lookup yields CDR1 SGHTA and CDR2 FQGNSA. The V end was cut by 6 bases, the J end by 0 bases, with 9 bases between. The CDR3 spells CASRERSSYEQYF. In nucleotides, the CDR3 is TGTGCCAGCAGGGAGCGGAGCTCCTACGAGCAGTACTTC.

V gene TRBV19 combines with J gene TRBJ2-5; TRBD1 might be the D (6 bases). V was cut by 3 bases and J by 5 bases, with 13 bases left in between. The CDR3 is 14 amino acids. CDR1 and CDR2 (germline): LNHDA, SQIVND (reference sequence). The CDR3 spells CASSMMGAWETQYF. As DNA, the CDR3 is TGTGCCAGTAGTATGATGGGGGCCTGGGAGACCCAGTACTTC.

This clonotype was seen repeatedly, ten times or more. The rearrangement links TRBV2 to TRBJ1-1, with D hard to call. V was clipped by 4 bases and J by 8 bases, with 20 bases between them. From germline, CDR1 is SNHLY and CDR2 FYNNEI. The CDR3 extends over 15 amino acids. CDR3 DNA sequence: TGTGCCAGCAGTGGGAGAGAGGACTTATTCGGCGAAGCTTTCTTT. Protein product: CASSGREDLFGEAFF.

The sample holds a few counts of this clonotype. The CDR3 sequence is CASRIGRATNEKLFF. The DNA of the CDR3 is TGTGCCAGCAGGATAGGACGGGCAACTAATGAAAAACTGTTTTTT. The chain joins TRBV7-8 to TRBJ1-4; D is unclear. V shed 6 bases and J shed 0 bases, with 11 bases lying between them. Per germline, CDR1 SGHVS and CDR2 FQNEAQ. The CDR3 consists of 15 residues.

At least ten counts were recorded for this clonotype. The chain joins TRBV30 to TRBJ1-6, with D perhaps TRBD1 (5 bases). V was pared by 0 bases and J by 8 bases, with 11 bases between. The CDR3 runs to 14 residues. The germline V gene encodes CDR1 GTSNPN and CDR2 SVGIG (reference sequence). Written as DNA, the CDR3 is TGTGCCTGGAGTGTAAAGGGGATCCATTCACCCCTCCACTTT. This translates into CAWSVKGIHSPLHF.

This clonotype was observed at least ten times. The gene calls are TRBV6-5 and TRBJ2-2, with TRBD1 identical over 7 bases. V was clipped by 6 bases and J by 4 bases; unmatched bases: 8. The germline V gene encodes CDR1 MNHEY and CDR2 SVGAGI. CDR3 length equals 15 residues. CDR3 nucleotide sequence: TGTGCCAGCAGCCCGACAGGGCTTGGCACCGGGGAGCTGTTTTTT. Translation gives CASSPTGLGTGELFF.

The chain joins TRBV10-1 to TRBJ1-5; 11 bases line up with TRBD1. Germline V gene sequence: CDR1 WNHNN, CDR2 SYGVQD (reference sequence). The V gene end was trimmed by 6 bases and the J gene end by 8 bases; junction bases not matched to a gene: 9. This CDR3 spans 15 amino acids. The CDR3 here is CASRAIGQGAEPQHF. The CDR3 DNA follows: TGCGCCAGCAGGGCGATAGGACAGGGGGCTGAGCCCCAGCATTTT.

There are many counts of this clonotype. The chain joins TRBV7-9 to TRBJ2-5; 8 nucleotides agree with TRBD1. V shed 5 bases, J shed 5 bases, and the junction held 10 bases outside the gene matches. Germline CDR1 reads SEHNR; CDR2 reads FQNEAQ (reference sequence). The CDR3 totals 15 residues. The CDR3 nucleotides are TGTGCCAGCAGCCGACCGACAGGGGCCGGGGAGACCCAGTACTTC. Amino acids: CASSRPTGAGETQYF.

This clonotype was observed a handful of times. V is TRBV10-3 and J is TRBJ1-2; 9 bases map to TRBD1. The CDR3 spans 14 residues. V was clipped by 7 bases and J by 7 bases; unmatched bases: 10. Looked up from germline, CDR1 is ENHRY and CDR2 is SYGVKD. Here the CDR3 DNA reads TGTGCCATCATCGCTAGACAGGGGGAGGGTGGCTACACCTTC. Translation gives CAIIARQGEGGYTF.

Concerning this clonotype itself: The junction differs from germline at one of its ends, possibly a read error. The chain carries TRBV5-1 and TRBJ1-2; 7 bases agree with TRBD1. The CDR3 has 15 residues. Germline assignment: CDR1 SGHRS and CDR2 YFSETQ. CDR3 sequence reads: CASSPGQVQDYGYTF. CDR3 nucleotide sequence: TGTGCCAGCAGCCCTGGACAGGTCCAGGACTATGGCTACACCTTC.

Comments on this clonotype: The limits of the CDR3 on the DNA are not certain, so only TCRdb's listed CDR3 is given. The chain employs TRBV6-5 and TRBJ1-5; the D segment call TRBD1 is taken from the table without a DNA check. Germline V CDR1 and CDR2: MNHEY, SVGAGI. Termini included, the CDR3 measures 21 amino acids. The CDR3 reads CASSLGTSPAGLFFGSGTQHF.

J is TRBJ2-7 and V is TRBV20-1; D is unresolved. The CDR3 length is 12 residues. Germline CDR1 is DFQATT and CDR2 is SNEGSKA (reference sequence). Trimming cost V 7 bases and J 2 bases, with 12 bases left between them. The CDR3 loop is CSVPAPPYEQYF. CDR3 DNA: TGCAGTGTCCCAGCGCCCCCCTACGAGCAGTACTTC.

A few counts support this clonotype. The chain combines TRBV24-1 with TRBJ2-5; possible D gene TRBD2, 5 bases. Germline values: CDR1 KGHDR, CDR2 SFDVKD. The CDR3 spans 15 residues. V was shortened by 3 bases and J by 2 bases, with 12 bases between the two germline ends. The CDR3 protein is CATSDPQTGQETQYF. DNA of the CDR3: TGTGCCACCAGTGATCCCCAGACGGGACAAGAGACCCAGTACTTC.

Worth noting for this clonotype: The junction differs from germline at one of its ends, possibly a read error. The chain couples TRBV9 to TRBJ2-7, with 9 bases lining up with TRBD1. Germline loops: CDR1 SGDLS, CDR2 YYNGEE. The CDR3 covers 17 residues. The CDR3 here is CAGSERGGGQGSYEQYF. The CDR3 DNA sequence: TGTGCCGGCAGCGAAAGAGGGGGGGGACAGGGCTCCTACGAGCAGTACTTC.

The chain carries TRBV6-5 and TRBJ2-5, with a tentative D call TRBD1 (6 bases). The germline CDR1 and CDR2 sequences are MNHEY and SVGAGI. This CDR3 is 14 amino acids long. V was trimmed by 5 bases and J by 5 bases, leaving 15 bases between them. The CDR3 nucleotides read TGTGCCAGCAGTGTGGAACAGGGTGGGGAGACCCAGTACTTC. Protein sequence: CASSVEQGGETQYF.

This clonotype was seen at least ten times. V and J are TRBV12-3 or TRBV12-4 and TRBJ2-5; 8 bases are shared with TRBD1. There are 15 residues in the CDR3. V was pared by 2 bases and J by 5 bases, with 7 bases of the junction left unmatched. The CDR3 DNA reads TGTGCCAGCAGTTTATACAGGGGGAGAGAGGAGACCCAGTACTTC. Translating it yields CASSLYRGREETQYF.

The sample holds many counts of this clonotype. The DNA of the CDR3 is TGTGCCAGTAGATTCCCTAGCACAGATACGCAGTATTTT. This gives the protein CASRFPSTDTQYF. The rearrangement uses TRBV19 and TRBJ2-3; D call uncertain. The V gene's germline CDR1 is LNHDA and CDR2 SQIVND (reference sequence). The CDR3 totals 13 residues. V was trimmed by 6 bases and J by 0 bases, leaving 7 bases between them.

The chain joins TRBV24-1 to TRBJ2-1; D gene unclear. CDR3 size: 16 residues. V was trimmed by 3 bases and J by 1 base, leaving 12 bases between them. Looked up from germline, CDR1 is KGHDR and CDR2 is SFDVKD. Here the CDR3 DNA reads TGTGCCACCAGTGATCTTCAGGCAAAGTCCTACAATGAGCAGTTCTTC. Translating it yields CATSDLQAKSYNEQFF.

This clonotype is termed medium-sized. The chain has TRBV13 and TRBJ2-1, with D maybe TRBD2 (5 bases). The germline V gene encodes CDR1 PRHDT and CDR2 FYEKMQ (reference sequence). Trimming took off 5 bases at V and 9 bases at J, with 8 bases between the two ends. The CDR3 runs to 11 residues. In DNA form, the CDR3 reads TGTGCCAGCAGCCGGGGTAGTGAGCAGTTCTTC. This translates into CASSRGSEQFF.

This clonotype was detected only once. The CDR3 nucleotides read TGTGCCAGCAGCCCGTCCGGGACTAGCGGGACCTACGAGCAGTACTTC. This gives the protein CASSPSGTSGTYEQYF. The chain is built from TRBV3-1 and TRBJ2-7, with 13 bases fitting TRBD2. The CDR3 totals 16 residues. The germline CDR1 and CDR2 sequences are LGHDT and YNNKEL (reference sequence). Losses at the gene ends were 4 bases for V and 2 bases for J; bases not matched to a gene: 5.

CDR3: CASSQDTGGEKLFF. In DNA, the CDR3 is TGTGCCAGCAGCCAAGATACAGGCGGCGAAAAACTGTTTTTT. This chain connects TRBV4-2 to TRBJ1-4; D might be TRBD1 (5 bases). Germline lookup yields CDR1 LGHNA and CDR2 YNFKEQ. This CDR3 has 14 amino acids. V was cut by 0 bases and J by 8 bases, with 10 bases left in between.

The rearrangement joins TRBV12-3 or TRBV12-4 to TRBJ2-6; a weak D match, TRBD2 (6 bases). V lost 4 bases, J lost 5 bases, and 9 bases lay in between. This CDR3 spans 14 amino acids. The CDR3 protein is CASSWGGRANVLTF. CDR3 DNA: TGTGCCAGCAGTTGGGGCGGGAGGGCCAACGTCCTGACTTTC.

DNA for the CDR3: TGTGCCAGTAGTATAGTTCGGAGGGATAGGAATCAGCCCCAGCATTTT. Translation: CASSIVRRDRNQPQHF. The V call is TRBV19, the J call TRBJ1-5; D call uncertain. The CDR3 is made up of 16 amino acids. CDR1 LNHDA and CDR2 SQIVND come from the germline V gene (reference sequence). V lost 1 base to trimming and J lost 4 bases, with 14 bases between them.

This sequence joins TRBV5-5 and TRBJ1-2; the match to TRBD1 covers 8 bases. In germline, CDR1 is SGHKS, CDR2 YYEKEE (reference sequence). This CDR3 comprises 14 residues. V lost 4 bases, J lost 2 bases, and 4 bases stayed unmatched. CDR3 sequence: CASSDDRGNYGYTF. Written as DNA, the CDR3 is TGTGCCAGCAGCGACGACAGGGGAAACTATGGCTACACCTTC.

In its sample, this clonotype was seen many times. The J gene is TRBJ1-1, the V gene TRBV6-5; weak D call: TRBD1 (6 bases). Germline V gene lookup returns CDR1 MNHEY and CDR2 SVGAGI. V lost 6 bases, J lost 5 bases, and 16 bases lay in between. There are 14 residues in the CDR3. The CDR3 sequence is CASSHRQAGTEAFF. The DNA of the CDR3 is TGTGCCAGCAGCCATCGACAGGCGGGGACTGAAGCTTTCTTT.

This clonotype has ten or more counts. V gene TRBV3-1 combines with J gene TRBJ2-1; D is unresolved. Trimming left V 6 bases short and J 2 bases short, with 14 bases between. CDR1 and CDR2 from the germline V gene are LGHDT and YNNKEL (reference sequence). The CDR3 extends over 15 amino acids. CDR3 amino acids: CASSPQLGAYNEQFF. The CDR3 region has the DNA TGTGCCAGCAGTCCCCAGCTTGGGGCCTACAATGAGCAGTTCTTC.